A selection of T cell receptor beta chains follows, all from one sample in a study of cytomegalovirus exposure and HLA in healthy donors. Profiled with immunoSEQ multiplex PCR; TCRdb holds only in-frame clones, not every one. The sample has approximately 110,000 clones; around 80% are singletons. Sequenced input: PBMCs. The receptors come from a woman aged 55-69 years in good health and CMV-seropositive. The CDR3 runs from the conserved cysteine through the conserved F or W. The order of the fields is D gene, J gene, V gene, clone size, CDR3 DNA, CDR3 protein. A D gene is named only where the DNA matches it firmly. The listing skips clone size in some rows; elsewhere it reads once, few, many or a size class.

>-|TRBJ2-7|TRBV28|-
TGTGCCAGCAGTTTATCAGGGCTCTACGAGCAGTACTTC
CASSLSGLYEQYF
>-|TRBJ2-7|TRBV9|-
TGTGCCAGCAGCATGTTCCCCGGCGGTTCCTACGAGCAGTACTTC
CASSMFPGGSYEQYF
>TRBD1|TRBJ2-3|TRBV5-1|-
TGCGCCAGCAGCTTGGACAGGGGTACAGATACGCAGTATTTT
CASSLDRGTDTQYF
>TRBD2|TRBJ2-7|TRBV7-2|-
TGTGCCAGCAGCCCCCGGCAATTAGCGGGAGGTAGTCTGGGCGAGCAGTACTTC
CASSPRQLAGGSLGEQYF
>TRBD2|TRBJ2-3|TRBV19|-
TGTGCCAGTACCATCGGTCTAGCGGGAGGTGATACGCAGTATTTT
CASTIGLAGGDTQYF
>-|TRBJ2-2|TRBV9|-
TGTGCCAGCAGCGTCTTTGGGGGCAACACCGGGGAGCTGTTTTTT
CASSVFGGNTGELFF
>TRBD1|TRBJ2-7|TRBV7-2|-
TGTGCCAGCAGCTTATTCGGACAGGGGGCAAGCTACGAGCAGTACTTC
CASSLFGQGASYEQYF
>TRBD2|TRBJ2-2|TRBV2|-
TGTGCCAGCAAAGCGGGGGCGGGAGAAGTCACCGGGGAGCTGTTTTTT
CASKAGAGEVTGELFF
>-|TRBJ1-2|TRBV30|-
TGTGCCTGGAGCGTCAGGGGCAGGTCGACCTATGGCTACACCTTC
CAWSVRGRSTYGYTF
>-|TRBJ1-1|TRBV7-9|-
TGTGCCAGCAGCCTAACGGGAACCATGAACACTGAAGCTTTCTTT
CASSLTGTMNTEAFF
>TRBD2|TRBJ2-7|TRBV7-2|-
TGTGCCAGCAGCAATAGCGGGGGTTCCTACGAGCAGTACTTC
CASSNSGGSYEQYF
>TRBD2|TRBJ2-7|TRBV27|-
TGTGCCAGCAGTTTCCTAACACGTAGCGGGAGTTTATACGAGCAGTACTTC
CASSFLTRSGSLYEQYF
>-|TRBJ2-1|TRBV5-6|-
TGTGCCAGCAGCTTTACCCCGGTGGAGCAGTTCTTC
CASSFTPVEQFF
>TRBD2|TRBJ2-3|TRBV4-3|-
TGCGCCAGCAGCCAAGGGCGGACTAGCGGGGGGGATACGCAGTATTTT
CASSQGRTSGGDTQYF
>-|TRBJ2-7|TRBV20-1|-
TGCAGCGTCCAGGGCGACTACGAGCAGTACTTC
CSVQGDYEQYF
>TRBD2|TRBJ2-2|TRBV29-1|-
TGCAGCGTTGAAGGGCCTAGCGGGGGGGTAGGGGAGCTGTTTTTT
CSVEGPSGGVGELFF
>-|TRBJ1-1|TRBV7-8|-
TGTGCCAGCAGCTTACGACAGACCATGAACACTGAAGCTTTCTTT
CASSLRQTMNTEAFF
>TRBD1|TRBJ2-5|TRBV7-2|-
TGTGCCAGCAGCGTGGACAGGGGGATCCGAAAGACCCAGTACTTC
CASSVDRGIRKTQYF
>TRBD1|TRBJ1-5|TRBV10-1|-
TGCGCCAGCACAACCACGGCAACCGGGACAGGGACCTCGTGCAATCAGCCCCAGCATTTT
CASTTTATGTGTSCNQPQHF
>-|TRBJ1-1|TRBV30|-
TGTGCCTGGAGTGTCAGTGTGAACACTGAAGCTTTCTTT
CAWSVSVNTEAFF
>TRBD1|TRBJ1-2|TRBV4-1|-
TGCGCCAGCAGCCAAGGATGGTGGGGACAGCACTATGGCTACACCTTC
CASSQGWWGQHYGYTF
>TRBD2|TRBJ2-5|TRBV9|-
TGTGCCAGCAGCGTAGGGCCTAGCGGGAAAGAGACCCAGTACTTC
CASSVGPSGKETQYF
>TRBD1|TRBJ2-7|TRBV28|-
TGTGCCAGCAGTTTGTCCAGGGGGCGGCCATCCTACGAGCAGTACTTC
CASSLSRGRPSYEQYF
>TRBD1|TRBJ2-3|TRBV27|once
TGTGCCAGCAGTCAGGGGCAGGGGGACACAGATACGCAGTATTTT
CASSQGQGDTDTQYF